The T cell receptor (beta chain) described here comes from a study of response to subunit inactivated influenza vaccine. Broader study findings: New T cells are recruited in small numbers by each seasonal influenza vaccination, according to the authors' suggestion.

A word on this clonotype: Its antigen is not known.

The germline gives CDR1 WSHSY, CDR2 SAAADI. CDR3 length: 16 residues. The ends lost 6 bases at V and 1 base at J; junction bases unmatched: 8. TCRdb analysed the RT-PCR reads with MiXCR anew, one entry per CDR3 protein. The table shows roughly 570,000 distinct CDR3 sequences, with about 14% occurring only once. The source was PBMCs from blood, collected about 13 days after vaccination. The chain combines TRBV10-2 with TRBJ2-7; 11 positions agree with TRBD2. The clonotype was recovered from a man in his fifties or sixties who received an inactivated influenza vaccine. The CDR3 loop reads CASRQTSGMGSYEQYF. CDR3 nucleotides: TGCGCCAGCAGGCAGACTAGCGGGATGGGATCCTACGAGCAGTACTTC.